The 26 T cell receptor beta chains listed next were all sequenced from one sample in a study of blood T cell repertoires in COVID-19. Profiled with immunoSEQ multiplex PCR; TCRdb holds only in-frame clones, not every one. The data contain a few hundred thousand clones, 90% of them singletons. The sample consisted of peripheral blood. The receptors here all came from a woman in her sixties with COVID-19, enrolled during active disease.

The chain combines TRBV9 with TRBJ1-1; 9 bases line up with TRBD1. J lost 4 bases, V lost 3 bases, and 7 bases had no gene match. CDR1 is SGDLS and CDR2 is YYNGEE in the germline V gene. The CDR3 is 15 amino acids. The CDR3: CASSARTGGITEAFF. The DNA of the CDR3 is TGTGCCAGCAGCGCAAGAACAGGGGGCATCACTGAAGCTTTCTTT.

This sequence joins TRBV4-2 and TRBJ2-1; unclear D gene. Trimming removed 0 bases from V and 15 bases from J, with 12 bases in between. The CDR3 covers 12 residues. In germline, CDR1 is LGHNA, CDR2 YNFKEQ. CDR3 nucleotide sequence: TGTGCCAGCAGCCAAGATAGTTCTAGTCCGTTCTTC. Encoded protein: CASSQDSSSPFF.

This rearrangement joins TRBV5-4 to TRBJ2-3, with 8 bases identical to TRBD2. Germline CDR1 is SGHNT and CDR2 is YYREEE (reference sequence). With 5 bases clipped from V and 3 bases from J, the junction kept 8 bases outside the gene matches. The CDR3 has 15 residues. The CDR3 sequence is CASSQPGLGTDTQYF. DNA for the CDR3: TGTGCCAGCAGTCAACCGGGACTAGGTACAGATACGCAGTATTTT.

The chain carries TRBV24-1 and TRBJ2-6; 7 bases agree with TRBD1. Germline values: CDR1 KGHDR, CDR2 SFDVKD. Trimming took 5 bases from V and 0 from J; bases not matched to a gene: 3. The CDR3 runs 16 residues. The CDR3 DNA is TGTGCCACCAGTGCAAACAGGGGCTCTGGGGCCAACGTCCTGACTTTC. It yields the protein CATSANRGSGANVLTF.

The chain combines TRBV27 with TRBJ1-2; 8 bases line up with TRBD1. V gave up 5 bases and J gave up 4 bases; unmatched junction bases: 9. The germline gives CDR1 MNHEY, CDR2 SMNVEV (reference sequence). CDR3 length: 15 amino acids. In DNA, the CDR3 is TGTGCCAGCAGTGACAGGGGTGGCTACGTCTATGGCTACACCTTC. Translation: CASSDRGGYVYGYTF.

The chain uses TRBV6-6 and TRBJ1-5; D is undetermined. Trimming took 5 bases from V and 3 from J, leaving 8 bases between them. CDR1 is MNHNY and CDR2 is SVGAGI in the germline V gene (reference sequence). The CDR3 consists of 13 residues. The CDR3, as DNA: TGTGCCAGCAGTCTCGGGGTCAATCAGCCCCAGCATTTT. It specifies CASSLGVNQPQHF.

This chain connects TRBV4-3 to TRBJ2-6; 8 bases are a match to TRBD2. The CDR3 covers 22 residues. With V trimmed by 1 base and J by 0 bases, 17 bases remained unmatched. Germline V gene data show CDR1 as LGHNA and CDR2 as YSLEER. CDR3 region: CASSQGTQRRGGLFSGANVLTF. In DNA form, the CDR3 reads TGCGCCAGCAGCCAAGGCACCCAACGACGGGGGGGCTTATTCTCTGGGGCCAACGTCCTGACTTTC.

The V gene is TRBV27, the J gene TRBJ2-3; possibly TRBD2 for D (6 bases). CDR3 length equals 16 residues. Trimming took 2 bases from V and 0 from J, leaving 12 bases between them. Germline assignment: CDR1 MNHEY and CDR2 SMNVEV (reference sequence). CDR3: CASSLRSGTSTDTQYF. Written as DNA, the CDR3 is TGTGCCAGCAGTTTACGTTCGGGGACTAGCACAGATACGCAGTATTTT.

V is TRBV7-6 and J is TRBJ1-2; 8 nucleotides align to TRBD1. J was trimmed by 4 bases and V by 5 bases; bases with no gene match: 6. This CDR3 is built from 14 residues. CDR1 and CDR2 from the germline V gene are SGHVS and FNYEAQ. The CDR3 here is CASSPRQGTYGYTF. The CDR3 DNA follows: TGTGCCAGCAGCCCCCGACAGGGGACCTATGGCTACACCTTC.

The chain uses TRBV19 and TRBJ1-6; D is perhaps TRBD1 (5 bases). CDR1 LNHDA and CDR2 SQIVND come from the germline V gene (reference sequence). CDR3 length equals 14 residues. V lost 7 bases and J lost 5, with 12 bases in between. CDR3 DNA: TGTGCCAGTACCCCTTGGGGCAATAATTCACCCCTCCACTTT. This sequence encodes CASTPWGNNSPLHF.

J is TRBJ1-1 and V is TRBV18, with 8 bases lining up with TRBD1. Germline V gene data show CDR1 as KGHSH and CDR2 as LQKENI. The junction had 4 bases not matched to a gene; V was cut back by 2 bases and J by 5 bases. This CDR3 contains 14 residues. The CDR3 here is CASSPRQGRTEAFF. Here the CDR3 DNA reads TGTGCCAGCTCACCAAGACAGGGGAGGACTGAAGCTTTCTTT.

The rearrangement links TRBV6-5 to TRBJ1-5; TRBD1 aligns across 9 bases. Germline CDR1 is MNHEY and CDR2 is SVGAGI. With V trimmed by 4 bases and J by 6 bases, 7 bases remained unmatched. The CDR3 is 15 amino acids. For the CDR3, the DNA is TGTGCCAGCAGTTCGGACAGGGGTCGGACTCAGCCCCAGCATTTT. Its translation is CASSSDRGRTQPQHF.

The gene calls are TRBV5-1 and TRBJ1-4, with a tentative D call TRBD1 (5 bases). The ends were cut back, 2 bases at V and 5 bases at J, with 10 bases in the middle. The length of the CDR3 is 14 residues. The germline V gene has CDR1 SGHRS and CDR2 YFSETQ. The CDR3 nucleotides are TGCGCCAGCAGCTTAGGGGTTGAGAATGAAAAACTGTTTTTT. It encodes CASSLGVENEKLFF.

This sequence joins TRBV4-2 and TRBJ1-6; 7 bases are shared with TRBD1. CDR1 is LGHNA, CDR2 YNFKEQ, per germline. V shed 4 bases and J 6 bases; nucleotides not matched to a gene: 6. The CDR3 totals 15 residues. The CDR3 DNA sequence: TGTGCCAGCAGCCGCCGACAGGGTGGTAATTCACCCCTCCACTTT. It specifies CASSRRQGGNSPLHF.

This chain uses TRBV6-5 with TRBJ2-7; TRBD2 matches at 13 bases. CDR3 length equals 15 residues. The germline V gene encodes CDR1 MNHEY and CDR2 SVGAGI. V lost 7 bases, J lost 6 bases, and 9 bases stayed unmatched. CDR3 sequence (DNA): TGTGCCAGCAAACTAGCGGGGGGGCCTCTTCCCGAGCAGTACTTC. Its translation: CASKLAGGPLPEQYF.

This clone has only one observation. This sequence joins TRBV4-2 and TRBJ2-2; 10 nucleotides agree with TRBD2. Germline V gene sequence: CDR1 LGHNA, CDR2 YNFKEQ. The V gene end was trimmed by 1 base and the J gene end by 7 bases; junction bases not matched to a gene: 9. The length of the CDR3 is 17 residues. The CDR3 DNA reads as TGTGCCAGCAGCCAAGCAGCGGGGGGGGCCATAAGCGGGGAGCTGTTTTTT. Encoded protein: CASSQAAGGAISGELFF.

J is TRBJ2-1 and V is TRBV18, with D hard to call. The CDR3 spans 15 residues. The V and J ends lost 0 bases and 4 bases respectively, with 10 bases between them. From germline, CDR1 is KGHSH and CDR2 LQKENI. The DNA of the CDR3 is TGTGCCAGCTCACCACCGCAACAGCCTTACAATGAGCAGTTCTTC. Protein sequence: CASSPPQQPYNEQFF. The full variable domain, with the rest looked up from reference TRBV18 and TRBJ2-1, is NAGVMQNPRHLVRRRGQEARLRCSPMKGHSHVYWYRQLPEEGLKFMVYLQKENIIDESGMPKERFSAEFPKEGPSILRIQQVVRGDSAAYFCASSPPQQPYNEQFFGPGTRLTVL.

The rearrangement joins TRBV6-1 to TRBJ2-3, with 7 bases that match TRBD2. The germline CDR1 and CDR2 sequences are MNHNS and SASEGT. V dropped 1 base and J dropped 2; count of bases not matched to a gene: 6. CDR3 size: 16 residues. The CDR3 DNA sequence: TGTGCCAGCAGTGAAGTATTAGCGGGTACCACAGATACGCAGTATTTT. Protein sequence: CASSEVLAGTTDTQYF.

The rearrangement joins TRBV18 to TRBJ1-3; 7 bases agree with TRBD1. Germline loops: CDR1 KGHSH, CDR2 LQKENI. The CDR3 is 14 residues long. V lost 3 bases and J lost 5; bases outside the gene matches: 4. The CDR3 nucleotides read TGTGCCAGCTCACCCGGGACAGAGAGAAACACCATATATTTT. As protein: CASSPGTERNTIYF.

This chain links TRBV5-6 with TRBJ2-7; 9 bases line up with TRBD1. The CDR3 spans 14 residues. With V trimmed by 4 bases and J by 1 base, 3 bases remained unmatched. CDR1 and CDR2 from the germline V gene are SGHDT and YYEEEE. The CDR3 region is CASSAGTGSYEQYF. The CDR3 DNA sequence: TGTGCCAGCAGCGCCGGGACAGGGTCCTACGAGCAGTACTTC.

V usage is TRBV18 and J usage is TRBJ1-1; 8 nucleotides match TRBD1. V trimming: 1 base; J trimming: 3 bases; junction bases outside the gene matches: 7. The CDR3 extends over 16 amino acids. Germline CDR1 reads KGHSH; CDR2 reads LQKENI. CDR3 amino acids: CASSPQWDRRDTEAFF. CDR3 bases: TGTGCCAGCTCACCACAGTGGGACAGGCGAGACACTGAAGCTTTCTTT.

The CDR3 loop reads CASSGPQGVWEKLFF. The DNA of the CDR3 is TGTGCCAGTAGTGGTCCTCAGGGTGTGTGGGAAAAACTGTTTTTT. This rearrangement joins TRBV19 to TRBJ1-4; weak D call: TRBD1 (5 bases). Deletions cut 5 bases from V and 8 bases from J, with 18 bases between. This CDR3 has 15 amino acids. Germline V lookup: CDR1 LNHDA, CDR2 SQIVND (reference sequence). Using reference TRBV19 and TRBJ1-4 for the parts outside the CDR3, the full variable domain is DGGITQSPKYLFRKEGQNVTLSCEQNLNHDAMYWYRQDPGQGLRLIYYSQIVNDFQKGDIAEGYSVSREKKESFPLTVTSAQKNPTAFYLCASSGPQGVWEKLFFGSGTQLSVL.

The rearrangement joins TRBV5-6 to TRBJ1-1, with D perhaps TRBD1 (6 bases). The CDR3 has 14 amino acids. From germline, CDR1 is SGHDT and CDR2 YYEEEE. The germline V and J ends were trimmed by 3 bases and 5 bases, with 14 bases remaining between them. The CDR3 region is CASSWGGPWTEAFF. CDR3 nucleotide sequence: TGTGCCAGCAGCTGGGGGGGGCCGTGGACTGAAGCTTTCTTT. The complete variable domain, with remaining parts taken from reference TRBV5-6 and TRBJ1-1, reads DAGVTQSPTHLIKTRGQQVTLRCSPKSGHDTVSWYQQALGQGPQFIFQYYEEEERQRGNFPDRFSGHQFPNYSSELNVNALLLGDSALYLCASSWGGPWTEAFFGQGTRLTVV.

The genes are TRBV4-3 and TRBJ2-7, with D perhaps TRBD1 (6 bases). V lost 1 base, J lost 1 base, and 11 bases lay in between. This CDR3 is built from 15 residues. Looked up from germline, CDR1 is LGHNA and CDR2 is YSLEER. CDR3 nucleotide sequence: TGCGCCAGCAGCCAAGGGACCGACAGGTCCTACGAGCAGTACTTC. It translates to CASSQGTDRSYEQYF.

A single count supports this clone. In nucleotides, the CDR3 is TGTGCCAGCAGCCTATGGACAGGGGGTAAGCCCCAGCATTTT. It translates to CASSLWTGGKPQHF. The chain links TRBV3-1 (or the pseudogene TRBV3-2) to TRBJ1-5; 10 bases line up with TRBD1. CDR1 and CDR2 (germline): LGHDT, YNNKEL (reference sequence). With V trimmed by 4 bases and J by 8 bases, 5 bases remained unmatched. This CDR3 is 14 amino acids long.

The chain links TRBV6-6 to TRBJ1-6; TRBD1 is a possible D gene (6 bases). CDR3 size: 14 residues. Germline V gene lookup returns CDR1 MNHNY and CDR2 SVGAGI (reference sequence). V gave up 2 bases and J gave up 10 bases, with 12 bases separating them. The CDR3 protein is CASSYEDRGSPLHF. CDR3 nucleotides: TGTGCCAGCAGTTACGAGGACAGAGGCTCACCCCTCCACTTT.